A selection of T cell receptor beta chains follows, all from one sample in a study of STAT3 mutations in large granular lymphocyte leukemia. Sequencing used immunoSEQ multiplex PCR; TCRdb keeps in-frame clones, though not all of them. The repertoire includes 4,000 to 6,000 clones, about two thirds of them detected once, and roughly 48% sits in the top ten. Sequenced input: PBMCs. These receptors were taken from a human donor with T large granular lymphocyte leukemia. Some clones in this sample may be carry-over from other donors' samples. Both conserved end residues are part of each CDR3. Fields, in order: clone size, J gene, V gene, D gene, CDR3 protein, CDR3 DNA. D genes are given only for firm matches. The size of a clone is reported for some rows only, either as once, few or many, or as a class for expanded clones.

. TRBJ1-3 TRBV7-2 . CASSLYPGVNTIYF TGTGCCAGCAGCTTATACCCAGGGGTGAACACCATATATTTT
. TRBJ2-5 TRBV18 TRBD1 CASSLGQGQETQYF TGTGCCAGCTCACTTGGACAGGGTCAAGAGACCCAGTACTTC
. TRBJ1-1 TRBV30 TRBD1 CGWSVRDRVTEAFF TGTGGCTGGAGTGTCCGGGACAGGGTGACTGAAGCTTTCTTT
. TRBJ1-2 TRBV6-5 . CASSYLGQVGGYGYTF TGTGCCAGCAGTTACCTAGGGCAGGTTGGGGGCTATGGCTACACCTTC
few TRBJ1-5 TRBV30 . CAWSVKGSQPQHF TGTGCCTGGAGTGTGAAGGGCAGTCAGCCCCAGCATTTT
. TRBJ2-4 TRBV29-1 . CSPVAKNIQYF TGCAGCCCTGTAGCCAAAAACATTCAGTACTTC
. TRBJ2-7 TRBV5-1 TRBD1 CASSWGGQGPYEQYF TGCGCCAGCAGCTGGGGGGGACAGGGACCCTACGAGCAGTACTTC
. TRBJ2-7 TRBV10-3 TRBD2 CAISGTSYEQYF TGTGCCATCAGCGGGACTAGCTACGAGCAGTACTTC
once TRBJ1-2 TRBV27 . CASSPRSWGAGYGYTF TGTGCCAGCAGTCCCCGCTCGTGGGGAGCGGGGTATGGCTACACCTTC
. TRBJ1-1 TRBV6-5 . CASKMGLQGTEAFF TGTGCCAGCAAAATGGGACTGCAGGGCACTGAAGCTTTCTTT
. TRBJ2-5 TRBV6-1 . CASSERSRRETQYF TGTGCCAGCAGTGAAAGGAGTCGGAGGGAGACCCAGTACTTC
. TRBJ1-5 TRBV10-3 . CAISESIGTSNQPQHF TGTGCCATCAGTGAGTCGATAGGGACGTCAAATCAGCCCCAGCATTTT
. TRBJ1-5 TRBV6-9 . CASSWGGGRMVNQPQHF TGTGCCAGCAGTTGGGGCGGGGGACGGATGGTCAATCAGCCCCAGCATTTT
few TRBJ2-7 TRBV7-9 TRBD2 CASSVNGGADRREQYF TGTGCCAGCAGCGTCAACGGGGGGGCCGACAGAAGGGAGCAGTACTTC
. TRBJ2-7 TRBV6-6 TRBD1 CASSRDRGAAYEQYF TGTGCCAGCAGCCGAGACAGGGGGGCAGCCTACGAGCAGTACTTC
. TRBJ1-4 TRBV6-1 . CASSELMTILFF TGTGCCAGCAGTGAATTAATGACAATTTTGTTTTTT
. TRBJ1-5 TRBV5-1 . CASSLEGGSQPQHF TGCGCCAGCAGCTTGGAAGGGGGGAGTCAGCCCCAGCATTTT
. TRBJ2-7 TRBV5-4 . CASSFSDGTYEQYF TGTGCCAGCAGCTTCTCCGACGGTACCTACGAGCAGTACTTC
. TRBJ1-5 TRBV28 . CASSLSGNSNQPQHF TGTGCCAGCAGTTTATCAGGGAATAGCAATCAGCCCCAGCATTTT
. TRBJ1-2 TRBV15 . CATSREEGDGYTF TGTGCCACCAGCAGAGAAGAGGGAGATGGCTACACCTTC
. TRBJ1-1 TRBV29-1 . CSVGSMTEAFF TGCAGCGTTGGATCGATGACTGAAGCTTTCTTT
medium-sized TRBJ1-1 TRBV7-8 TRBD1 CASSLGTEWRNTEAFF TGTGCCAGCAGCCTCGGGACAGAGTGGAGGAACACTGAAGCTTTCTTT
. TRBJ2-7 TRBV5-1 . CASSDTGIPGGEQYF TGCGCCAGCAGCGATACAGGGATCCCTGGGGGCGAGCAGTACTTC
. TRBJ2-5 TRBV5-4 TRBD2 CASSTGGTSGTVATQYF TGTGCCAGCAGCACTGGCGGGACTAGCGGGACCGTGGCGACCCAGTACTTC
once TRBJ2-7 TRBV4-3 . CASSQDWAPSYEQYF TGCGCCAGCAGCCAAGATTGGGCCCCGTCCTACGAGCAGTACTTC
. TRBJ2-3 TRBV5-1 . CASSSKGDTQYF TGCGCCAGCAGCTCCAAGGGAGATACGCAGTATTTT
few TRBJ2-1 TRBV30 . CAWRTSGNEQFF TGTGCCTGGAGGACTAGTGGTAATGAGCAGTTCTTC
. TRBJ2-3 TRBV5-1 TRBD2 CASSLAGRGSTDTQYF TGCGCCAGCAGCTTGGCCGGGCGGGGGAGCACAGATACGCAGTATTTT
few TRBJ1-1 TRBV5-1 . CASSLPIGRTRDTEAFF TGCGCCAGCAGCTTGCCTATAGGTAGGACAAGGGACACTGAAGCTTTCTTT
. TRBJ1-4 TRBV29-1 TRBD1 CSVAPRQGANEKLFF TGCAGCGTTGCTCCCAGACAGGGGGCAAACGAAAAACTGTTTTTT
. TRBJ2-7 TRBV7-9 . CASTLSGVGEQYF TGTGCCAGCACCCTCTCAGGGGTCGGCGAGCAGTACTTC